This TCR beta chain comes out of a study of human T cells and chemical hapten exposure. The wider study: Patches that contained 0.01% DPC were applied to the upper back and read at 6 days.

Noted time point: pre-sensitization, week 0. Documented treatment: therapeutic diphenylcyclopropenone sensitization with weekly scalp DPC. Alopecia patients, 18 to 70 years old and DPC-suitable, served as donors. The template was total RNA from unfractionated whole blood. V dropped 1 base and J dropped 0 bases, with 6 bases sitting between them. The CDR3 length is 14 residues. The germline CDR1 and CDR2 sequences are SGHTA and FQGNSA. Each cDNA molecule in the library carried unique molecular identifiers. TCRdb independently ran MiXCR on the RACE reads; one entry per CDR3 protein. The repertoire holds around 260,000 distinct CDR3 sequences, with approximately 8.6% as singletons. There are a few counts of this clonotype.

This rearrangement joins TRBV7-2 to TRBJ2-5; D uncertain. This TCR derives from a woman aged 40 to 50 with alopecia areata. Some clones in this sample may be carry-over from other donors' samples. The specimen comprised whole blood, sampled in connection with sensitization to the hapten diphenylcyclopropenone (DPC). This CDR3 reads CASSLDSYQETQYF. The CDR3 nucleotides are TGTGCCAGCAGCTTAGACAGCTACCAAGAGACCCAGTACTTC.